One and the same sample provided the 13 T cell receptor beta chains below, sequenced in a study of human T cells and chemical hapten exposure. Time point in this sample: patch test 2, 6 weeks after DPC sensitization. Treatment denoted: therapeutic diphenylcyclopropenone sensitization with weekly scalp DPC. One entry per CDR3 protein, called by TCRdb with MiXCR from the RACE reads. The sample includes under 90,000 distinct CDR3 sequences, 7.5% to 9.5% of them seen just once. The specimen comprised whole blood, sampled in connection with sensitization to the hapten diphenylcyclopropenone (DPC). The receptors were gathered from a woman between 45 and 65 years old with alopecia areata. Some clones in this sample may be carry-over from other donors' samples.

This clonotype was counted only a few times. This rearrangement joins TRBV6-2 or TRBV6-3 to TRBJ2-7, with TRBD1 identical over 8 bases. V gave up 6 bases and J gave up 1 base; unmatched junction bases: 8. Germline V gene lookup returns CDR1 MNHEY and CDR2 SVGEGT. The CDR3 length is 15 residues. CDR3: CASSRPTGESYEQYF. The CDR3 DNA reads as TGTGCCAGCAGCCGACCGACAGGGGAATCCTACGAGCAGTACTTC.

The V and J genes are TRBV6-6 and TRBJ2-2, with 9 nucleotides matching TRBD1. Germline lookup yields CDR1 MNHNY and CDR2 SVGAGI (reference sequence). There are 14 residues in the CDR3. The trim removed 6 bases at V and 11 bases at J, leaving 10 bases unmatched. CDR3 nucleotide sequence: TGTGCCAGCAGACTGGGACAGGGCGGACCCGAGCTGTTTTTT. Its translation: CASRLGQGGPELFF.

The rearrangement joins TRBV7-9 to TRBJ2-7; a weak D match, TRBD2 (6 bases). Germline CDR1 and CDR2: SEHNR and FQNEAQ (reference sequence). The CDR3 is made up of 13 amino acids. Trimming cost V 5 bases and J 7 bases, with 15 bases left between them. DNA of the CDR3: TGTGCCAGCAGCGTGGACCGCCGGGAGGAGCAGTACTTC. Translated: CASSVDRREEQYF.

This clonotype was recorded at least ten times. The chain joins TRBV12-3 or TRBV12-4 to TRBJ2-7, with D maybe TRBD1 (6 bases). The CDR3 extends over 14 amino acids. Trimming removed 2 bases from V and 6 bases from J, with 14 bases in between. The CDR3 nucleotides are TGTGCCAGCAGTTTACTGGCAGGGGCGTCCGAGCAGTACTTC. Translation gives CASSLLAGASEQYF.

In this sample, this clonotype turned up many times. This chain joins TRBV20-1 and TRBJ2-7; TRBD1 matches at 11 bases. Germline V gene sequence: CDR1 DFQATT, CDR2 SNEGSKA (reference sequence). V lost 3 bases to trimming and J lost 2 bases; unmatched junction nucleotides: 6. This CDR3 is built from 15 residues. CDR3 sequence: CSASEPGQGAYEQYF. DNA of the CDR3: TGCAGTGCTAGTGAACCGGGACAGGGGGCCTACGAGCAGTACTTC.

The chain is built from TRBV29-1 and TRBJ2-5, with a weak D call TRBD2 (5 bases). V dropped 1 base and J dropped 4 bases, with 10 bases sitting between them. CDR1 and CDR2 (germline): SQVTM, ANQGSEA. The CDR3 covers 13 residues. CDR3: CSVEVLVGETQYF. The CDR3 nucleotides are TGCAGCGTTGAAGTACTAGTAGGAGAGACCCAGTACTTC.

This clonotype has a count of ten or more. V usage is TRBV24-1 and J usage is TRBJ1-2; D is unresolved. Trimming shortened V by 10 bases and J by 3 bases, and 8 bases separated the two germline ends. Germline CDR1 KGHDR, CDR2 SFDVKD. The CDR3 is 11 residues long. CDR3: CATLGDYGYTF. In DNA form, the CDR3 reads TGTGCCACGCTGGGCGACTATGGCTACACCTTC.

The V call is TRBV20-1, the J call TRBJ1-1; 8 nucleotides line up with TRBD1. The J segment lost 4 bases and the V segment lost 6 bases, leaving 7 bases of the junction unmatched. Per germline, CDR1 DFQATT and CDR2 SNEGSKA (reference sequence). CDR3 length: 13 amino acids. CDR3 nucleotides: TGCAGTGCAAGAATTACAGGGGGCACTGAAGCTTTCTTT. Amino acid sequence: CSARITGGTEAFF.

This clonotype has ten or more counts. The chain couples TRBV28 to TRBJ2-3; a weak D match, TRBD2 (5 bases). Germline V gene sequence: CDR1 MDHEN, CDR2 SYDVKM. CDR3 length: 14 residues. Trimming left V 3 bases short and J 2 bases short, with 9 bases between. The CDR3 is CASSLERNTDTQYF. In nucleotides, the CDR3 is TGTGCCAGCAGTTTGGAGCGGAACACAGATACGCAGTATTTT.

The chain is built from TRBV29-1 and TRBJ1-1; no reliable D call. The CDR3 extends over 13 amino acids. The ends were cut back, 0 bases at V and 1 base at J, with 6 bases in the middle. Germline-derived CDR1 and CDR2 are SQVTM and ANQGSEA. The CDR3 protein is CSVEDSENTEAFF. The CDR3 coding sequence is TGCAGCGTTGAAGACAGTGAGAACACTGAAGCTTTCTTT.

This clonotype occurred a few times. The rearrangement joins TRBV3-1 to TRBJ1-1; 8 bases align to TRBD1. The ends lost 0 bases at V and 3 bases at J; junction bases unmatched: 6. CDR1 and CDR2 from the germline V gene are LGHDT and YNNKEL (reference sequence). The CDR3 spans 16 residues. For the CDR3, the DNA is TGTGCCAGCAGCCAAGAAAGGACAGGGAAGGACACTGAAGCTTTCTTT. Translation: CASSQERTGKDTEAFF.

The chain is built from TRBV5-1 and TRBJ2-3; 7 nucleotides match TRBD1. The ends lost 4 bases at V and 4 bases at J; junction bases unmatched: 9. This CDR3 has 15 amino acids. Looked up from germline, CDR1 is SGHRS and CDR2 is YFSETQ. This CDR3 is CASSPADRDADTQYF. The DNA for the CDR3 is TGCGCCAGCAGCCCCGCTGACAGGGACGCAGATACGCAGTATTTT.

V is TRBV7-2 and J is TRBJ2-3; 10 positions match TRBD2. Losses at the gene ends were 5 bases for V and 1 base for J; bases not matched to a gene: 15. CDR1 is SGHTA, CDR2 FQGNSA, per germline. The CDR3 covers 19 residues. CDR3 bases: TGTGCCAGCAGCCCCGCGGTAGCGGGGGGATTGCTAGGCACAGATACGCAGTATTTT. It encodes CASSPAVAGGLLGTDTQYF. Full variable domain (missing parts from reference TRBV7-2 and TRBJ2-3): GAGVSQSPSNKVTEKGKDVELRCDPISGHTALYWYRQSLGQGLEFLIYFQGNSAPDKSGLPSDRFSAERTGGSVSTLTIQRTQQEDSAVYLCASSPAVAGGLLGTDTQYFGPGTRLTVL.